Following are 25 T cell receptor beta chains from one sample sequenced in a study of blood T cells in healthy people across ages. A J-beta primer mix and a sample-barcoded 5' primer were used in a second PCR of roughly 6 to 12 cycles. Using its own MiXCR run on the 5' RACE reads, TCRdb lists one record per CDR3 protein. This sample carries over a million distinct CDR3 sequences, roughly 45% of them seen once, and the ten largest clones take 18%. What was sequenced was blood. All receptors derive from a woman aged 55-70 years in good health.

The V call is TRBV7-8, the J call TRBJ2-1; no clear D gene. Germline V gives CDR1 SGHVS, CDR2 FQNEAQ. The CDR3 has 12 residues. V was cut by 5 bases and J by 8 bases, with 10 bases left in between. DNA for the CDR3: TGTGCCAGCAGCCCAAATGCGGATGAGCAGTTCTTC. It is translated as CASSPNADEQFF.

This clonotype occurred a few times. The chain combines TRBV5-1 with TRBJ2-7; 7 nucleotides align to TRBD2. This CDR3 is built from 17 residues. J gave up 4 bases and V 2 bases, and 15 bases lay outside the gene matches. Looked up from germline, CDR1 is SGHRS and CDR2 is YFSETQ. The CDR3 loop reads CASSLTTSRDYPYEQYF. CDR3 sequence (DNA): TGCGCCAGCAGCTTAACGACCTCCCGGGACTACCCGTACGAGCAGTACTTC.

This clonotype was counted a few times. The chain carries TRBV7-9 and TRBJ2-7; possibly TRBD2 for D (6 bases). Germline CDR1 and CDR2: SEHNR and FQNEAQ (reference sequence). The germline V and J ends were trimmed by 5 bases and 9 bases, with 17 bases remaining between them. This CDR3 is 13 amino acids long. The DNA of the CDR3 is TGTGCCAGCAGCCCAGAGGCGGGACGTTTGCAGTACTTC. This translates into CASSPEAGRLQYF.

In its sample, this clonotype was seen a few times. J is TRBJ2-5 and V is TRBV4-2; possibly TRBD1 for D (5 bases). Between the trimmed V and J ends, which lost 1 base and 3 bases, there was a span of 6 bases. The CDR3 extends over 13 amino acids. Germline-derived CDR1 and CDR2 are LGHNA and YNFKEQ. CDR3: CASSQAGKETQYF. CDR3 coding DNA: TGTGCCAGCAGCCAAGCAGGGAAAGAGACCCAGTACTTC.

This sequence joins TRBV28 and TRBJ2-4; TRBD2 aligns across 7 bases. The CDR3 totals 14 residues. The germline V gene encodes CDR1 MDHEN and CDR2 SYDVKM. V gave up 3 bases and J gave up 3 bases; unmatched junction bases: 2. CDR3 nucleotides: TGTGCCAGCAGTTTGGCTAGCGGCAAAAACATTCAGTACTTC. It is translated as CASSLASGKNIQYF.

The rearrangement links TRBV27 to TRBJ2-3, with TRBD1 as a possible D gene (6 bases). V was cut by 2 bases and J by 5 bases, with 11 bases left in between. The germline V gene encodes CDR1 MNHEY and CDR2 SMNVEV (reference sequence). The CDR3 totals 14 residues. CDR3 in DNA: TGTGCCAGCAGTTTAAACAGGGTTGTAGATACGCAGTATTTT. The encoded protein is CASSLNRVVDTQYF.

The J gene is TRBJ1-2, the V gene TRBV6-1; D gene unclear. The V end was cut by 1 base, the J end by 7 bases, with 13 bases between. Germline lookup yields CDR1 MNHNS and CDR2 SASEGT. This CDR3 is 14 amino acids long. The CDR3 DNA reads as TGTGCCAGCAGTGAAGAACCGGGGTTCTTTGGCTACACCTTC. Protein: CASSEEPGFFGYTF.

CDR3 nucleotides: TGTGCCAGCAGCTTATCGGGGGGCCCTACGGAGCAGTACTTC. Translation gives CASSLSGGPTEQYF. The rearrangement links TRBV7-9 to TRBJ2-7; possibly TRBD2 for D (7 bases). CDR3 length equals 14 residues. In germline, CDR1 is SEHNR, CDR2 FQNEAQ (reference sequence). Deletions cut 2 bases from V and 7 bases from J, with 15 bases between.

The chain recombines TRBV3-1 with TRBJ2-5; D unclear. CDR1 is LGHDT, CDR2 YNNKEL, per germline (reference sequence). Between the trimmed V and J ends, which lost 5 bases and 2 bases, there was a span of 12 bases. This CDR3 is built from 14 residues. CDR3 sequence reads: CASSSLTGQETQYF. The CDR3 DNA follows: TGTGCCAGCAGCTCCCTAACTGGGCAAGAGACCCAGTACTTC.

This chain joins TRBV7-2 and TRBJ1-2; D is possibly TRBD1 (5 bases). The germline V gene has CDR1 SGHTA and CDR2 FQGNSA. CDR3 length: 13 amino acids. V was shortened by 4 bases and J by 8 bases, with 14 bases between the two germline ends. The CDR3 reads CASSSPSGAGYTF. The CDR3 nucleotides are TGTGCCAGCAGCTCTCCGTCCGGGGCCGGCTACACCTTC.

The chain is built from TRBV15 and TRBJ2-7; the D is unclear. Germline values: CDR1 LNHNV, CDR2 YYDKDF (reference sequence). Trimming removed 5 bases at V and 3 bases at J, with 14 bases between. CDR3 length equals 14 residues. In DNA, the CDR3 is TGTGCCACCAGCTCTCTACCAGAGAGCTACGAGCAGTACTTC. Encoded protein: CATSSLPESYEQYF.

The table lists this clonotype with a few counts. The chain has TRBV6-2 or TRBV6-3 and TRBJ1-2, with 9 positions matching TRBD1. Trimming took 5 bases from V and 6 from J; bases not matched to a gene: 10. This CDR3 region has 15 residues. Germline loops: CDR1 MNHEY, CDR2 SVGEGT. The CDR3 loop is CASSLRGRTGDGYTF. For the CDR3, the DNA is TGTGCCAGCAGTCTTCGAGGACGGACAGGGGATGGCTACACCTTC.

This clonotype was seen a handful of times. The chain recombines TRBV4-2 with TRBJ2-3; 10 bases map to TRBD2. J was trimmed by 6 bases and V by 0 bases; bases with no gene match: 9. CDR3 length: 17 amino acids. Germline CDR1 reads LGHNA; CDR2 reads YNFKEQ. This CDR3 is CASSQERFRTSGDTQYF. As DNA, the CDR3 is TGTGCCAGCAGCCAAGAAAGGTTCAGGACTAGCGGCGATACGCAGTATTTT.

The CDR3 nucleotides are TGTGCCAGCAGTCTATCGGGAGGGCATTACGAGCAGTACTTC. Its translation: CASSLSGGHYEQYF. The chain combines TRBV12-3 or TRBV12-4 with TRBJ2-7; TRBD2 aligns across 8 bases. With 5 bases clipped from V and 4 bases from J, the junction kept 7 bases outside the gene matches. The CDR3 length is 14 residues.

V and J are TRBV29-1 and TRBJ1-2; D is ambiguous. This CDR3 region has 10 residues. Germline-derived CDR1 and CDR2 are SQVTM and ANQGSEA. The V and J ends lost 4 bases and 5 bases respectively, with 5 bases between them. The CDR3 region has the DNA TGCAGCGTTGGGGGATATGGCTACACCTTC. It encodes CSVGGYGYTF. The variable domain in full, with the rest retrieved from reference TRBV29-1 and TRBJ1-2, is SAVISQKPSRDICQRGTSLTIQCQVDSQVTMMFWYRQQPGQSLTLIATANQGSEATYESGFVIDKFPISRPNLTFSTLTVSNMSPEDSSIYLCSVGGYGYTFGSGTRLTVV.

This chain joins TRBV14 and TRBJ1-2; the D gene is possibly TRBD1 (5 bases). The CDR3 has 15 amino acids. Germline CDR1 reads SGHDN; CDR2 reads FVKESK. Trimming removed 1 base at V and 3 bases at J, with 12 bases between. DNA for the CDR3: TGTGCCAGCAGCCAAGGGGATGGGGCGTACTATGGCTACACCTTC. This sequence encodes CASSQGDGAYYGYTF.

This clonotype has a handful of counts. This CDR3 is CASSLRGTVEQFF. The CDR3 DNA reads as TGTGCCAGCAGTTTACGAGGGACAGTTGAGCAGTTCTTC. V is TRBV27 and J is TRBJ2-1; 7 bases map to TRBD1. The V segment lost 2 bases and the J segment 9 bases; nucleotides outside the gene matches: 4. CDR1 is MNHEY and CDR2 is SMNVEV in the germline V gene (reference sequence). The CDR3 sequence is 13 residues long.

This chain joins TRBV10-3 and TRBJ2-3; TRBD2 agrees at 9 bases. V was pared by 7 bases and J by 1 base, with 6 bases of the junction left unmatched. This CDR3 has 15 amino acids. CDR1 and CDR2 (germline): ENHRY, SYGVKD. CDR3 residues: CAITEIAGGTDTQYF. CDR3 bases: TGTGCCATCACCGAAATAGCGGGAGGCACAGATACGCAGTATTTT.

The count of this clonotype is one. The CDR3: CATSRAAGELFF. The CDR3, as DNA: TGTGCCACCAGCAGAGCTGCCGGGGAGCTGTTTTTT. The rearrangement joins TRBV15 to TRBJ2-2; D remains ambiguous. From germline, CDR1 is LNHNV and CDR2 YYDKDF (reference sequence). Trimming took 1 base from V and 6 from J, leaving 3 bases between them. The CDR3 contains 12 residues.

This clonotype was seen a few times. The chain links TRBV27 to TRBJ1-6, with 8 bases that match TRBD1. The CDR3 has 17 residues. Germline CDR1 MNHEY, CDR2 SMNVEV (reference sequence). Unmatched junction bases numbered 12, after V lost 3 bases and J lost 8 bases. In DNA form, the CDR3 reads TGTGCCAGCAGTTTTAGCCCCTTTGGACAGGGATATTCACCCCTCCACTTT. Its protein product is CASSFSPFGQGYSPLHF.

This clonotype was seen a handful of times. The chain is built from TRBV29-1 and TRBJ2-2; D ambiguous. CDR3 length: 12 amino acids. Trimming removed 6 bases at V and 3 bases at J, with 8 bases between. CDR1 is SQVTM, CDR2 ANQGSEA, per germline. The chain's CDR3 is CSVRRDTGELFF. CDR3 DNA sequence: TGCAGCGTACGTCGGGACACCGGGGAGCTGTTTTTT.

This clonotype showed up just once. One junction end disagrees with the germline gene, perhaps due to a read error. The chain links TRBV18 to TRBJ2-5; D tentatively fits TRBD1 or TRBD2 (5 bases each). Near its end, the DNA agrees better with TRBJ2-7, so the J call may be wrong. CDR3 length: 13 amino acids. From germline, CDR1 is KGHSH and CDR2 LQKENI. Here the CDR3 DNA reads TGTGCCAACTCAGAGAGGGAAGGGGACGAGCAGTACTTC. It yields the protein CANSEREGDEQYF.

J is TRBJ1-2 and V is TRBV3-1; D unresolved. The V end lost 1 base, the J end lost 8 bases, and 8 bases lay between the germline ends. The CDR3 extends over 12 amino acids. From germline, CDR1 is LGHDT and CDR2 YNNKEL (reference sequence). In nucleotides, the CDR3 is TGTGCCAGCAGCCAAGGACTTCTCGGCTACACCTTC. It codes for CASSQGLLGYTF.

This CDR3 reads CASSVAISSYEQYF. As DNA, the CDR3 is TGCGCCAGCAGCGTGGCGATAAGCTCCTACGAGCAGTACTTC. The rearrangement joins TRBV5-1 to TRBJ2-4, with D unclear. The J call is doubtful: the DNA matches TRBJ2-7 better. CDR3 length equals 14 residues. The germline V gene has CDR1 SGHRS and CDR2 YFSETQ.

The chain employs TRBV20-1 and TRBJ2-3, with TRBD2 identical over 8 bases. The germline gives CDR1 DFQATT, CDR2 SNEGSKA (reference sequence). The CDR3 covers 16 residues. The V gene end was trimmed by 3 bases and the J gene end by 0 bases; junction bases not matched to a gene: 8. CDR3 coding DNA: TGCAGTGCTAGCCTCCCCCGGGAGGGAAGCACAGATACGCAGTATTTT. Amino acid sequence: CSASLPREGSTDTQYF.